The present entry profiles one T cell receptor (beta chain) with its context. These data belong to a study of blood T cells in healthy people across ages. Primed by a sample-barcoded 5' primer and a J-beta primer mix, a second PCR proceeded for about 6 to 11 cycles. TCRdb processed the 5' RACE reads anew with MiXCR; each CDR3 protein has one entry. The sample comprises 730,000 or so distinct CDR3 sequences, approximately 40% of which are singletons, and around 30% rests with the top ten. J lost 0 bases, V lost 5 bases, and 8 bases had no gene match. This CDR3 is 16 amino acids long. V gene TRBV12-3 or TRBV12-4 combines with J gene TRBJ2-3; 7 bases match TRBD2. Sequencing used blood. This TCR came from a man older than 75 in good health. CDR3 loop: CASSVGNSGSTDTQYF. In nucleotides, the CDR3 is TGTGCCAGCAGTGTTGGGAATAGCGGGAGCACAGATACGCAGTATTTT.